Listed below are T cell receptor beta chains from one sample, sequenced in a study of OX40 agonist ivuxolimab in advanced cancers. Assay: immunoSEQ multiplex PCR; the TCRdb copy retains only in-frame clones and omits some. The repertoire holds tens of thousands of clones, with 80% to 85% as singletons. The sequencing here drew on CD4+ or CD8+ T cells sorted from blood, taken in a trial of the OX40 agonist ivuxolimab. All receptors come from an adult with an advanced solid tumor such as melanoma, head and neck, liver or kidney cancer. The CDR3 runs from the conserved cysteine through the conserved F or W. A D gene is named only where the DNA matches it firmly. Clone size is stated in some rows and not others, as once, few, many or a class when expanded.

clone_size j_call d_call v_call cdr3_nt cdr3_aa
. TRBJ1-2 . TRBV6-1 TGTGCCACCACGCTCCGTTGGGATGGCTACACCTTC CATTLRWDGYTF
. TRBJ1-2 TRBD1 TRBV28 TGTGCCAGCAGTTCTGGGACAGGGAACTATGGCTACACCTTC CASSSGTGNYGYTF
. TRBJ2-1 TRBD2 TRBV5-1 TGCGCCAGCACCACTACTAGCGGGGGACGGAATGAGCAGTTCTTC CASTTTSGGRNEQFF
many TRBJ1-3 . TRBV9 TGTGCCAGCAGCGTACGGGGGGCGGTTGGAAACACCATATATTTT CASSVRGAVGNTIYF
. TRBJ1-2 . TRBV5-8 TGTGCCAGCAGCTTGGATTCCTATGGCTACACCTTC CASSLDSYGYTF
. TRBJ2-1 . TRBV23-1 TGCGCCAGCAGTCCCCTCAGCCCCCCGGGGAACTCCTACAATGAGCAGTTCTTC CASSPLSPPGNSYNEQFF
. TRBJ2-3 TRBD1 TRBV5-1 TGCGCCAGCAGCTTGAGGCCTTTGGGACAGGGAGGCACAGATACGCAGTATTTT CASSLRPLGQGGTDTQYF
. TRBJ2-7 TRBD2 TRBV6-1 TGTGCCAGCAGTGAAGCGGGAGGGGCCCCCTACGAGCAGTACTTC CASSEAGGAPYEQYF
. TRBJ1-2 TRBD1 TRBV19 TGTGCCAGTAGTTCAAGACAGGGCTCAGGCACCTTC CASSSRQGSGTF
. TRBJ2-1 . TRBV7-9 TGTGCCAGCAGCTTAGTTGAGCAGTTCTTC CASSLVEQFF
once TRBJ1-3 . TRBV25-1 TGTGCCAGCAGTGAGTCAGGGATCTTTGAAAACACCATATATTTT CASSESGIFENTIYF
medium-sized TRBJ1-2 . TRBV19 TGTGCCAGCACCGCCCGGGGGGAGAGCTATGGCTACACCTTC CASTARGESYGYTF